This T cell receptor (beta chain) originates from a study of T-cell memory formation after mild COVID-19. Study findings and constraints: While clones contracting from day 15 to 85 were balanced between CD4 and CD8, later expanders leaned CD4+.

The V gene lost 3 bases and the J gene lost 1 base, with 6 bases spanning the gap. Germline V CDR1 and CDR2: SGHAT, FQNNGV. The CDR3 consists of 14 residues. As for this clonotype: Its antigen is still unknown.

From 5'RACE with constant-segment primers came TCR alpha and TCR beta cDNA libraries that carried sample barcodes and UMIs. TCRdb itself ran the 5' RACE reads through MiXCR, one entry per CDR3 protein. The sample includes around 180,000 distinct CDR3 sequences, roughly 20% of them seen just once. The receptor was derived from a man aged 18 to 35 who had mild COVID-19 (a few samples of this study predate the infection). Cell type and time point are not known. This sequence joins TRBV11-2 and TRBJ2-2, with D maybe TRBD2 (5 bases). Specimen: PBMCs or a T cell subset sorted from them (not recorded which). This CDR3 is CASSLSGNTGELFF. CDR3 DNA: TGTGCCAGCAGCTTGAGCGGGAACACCGGGGAGCTGTTTTTT.